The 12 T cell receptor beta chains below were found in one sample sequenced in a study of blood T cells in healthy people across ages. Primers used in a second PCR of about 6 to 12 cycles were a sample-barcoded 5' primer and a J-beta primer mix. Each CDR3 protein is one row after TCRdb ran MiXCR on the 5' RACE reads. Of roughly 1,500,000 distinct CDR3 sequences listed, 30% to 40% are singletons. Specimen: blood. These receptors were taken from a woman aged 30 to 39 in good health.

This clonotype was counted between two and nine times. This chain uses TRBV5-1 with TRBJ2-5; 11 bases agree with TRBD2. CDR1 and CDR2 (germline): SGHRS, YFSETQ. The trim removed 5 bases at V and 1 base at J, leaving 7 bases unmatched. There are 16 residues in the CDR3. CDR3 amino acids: CASSSGTSGFQETQYF. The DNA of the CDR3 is TGCGCCAGCAGTTCCGGGACTAGCGGATTCCAAGAGACCCAGTACTTC.

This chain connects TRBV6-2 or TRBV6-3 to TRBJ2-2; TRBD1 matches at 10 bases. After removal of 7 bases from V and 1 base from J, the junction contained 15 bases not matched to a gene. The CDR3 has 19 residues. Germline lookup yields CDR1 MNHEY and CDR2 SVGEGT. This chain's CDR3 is CASNPPGQGTIVNTGELFF. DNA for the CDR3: TGTGCCAGCAATCCGCCGGGACAGGGGACCATTGTGAACACCGGGGAGCTGTTTTTT.

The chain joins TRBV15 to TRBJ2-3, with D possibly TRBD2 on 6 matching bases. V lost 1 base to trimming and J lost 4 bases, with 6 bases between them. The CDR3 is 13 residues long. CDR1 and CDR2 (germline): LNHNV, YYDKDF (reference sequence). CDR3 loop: CATSRGGADTQYF. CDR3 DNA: TGTGCCACCAGCAGAGGGGGGGCAGATACGCAGTATTTT.

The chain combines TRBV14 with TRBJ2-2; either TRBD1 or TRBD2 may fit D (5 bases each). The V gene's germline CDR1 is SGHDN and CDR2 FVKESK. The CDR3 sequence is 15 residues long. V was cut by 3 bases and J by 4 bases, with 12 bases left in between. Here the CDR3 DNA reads TGTGCCAGCAGCCAGAGGGGCGTGGGCACCGGGGAGCTGTTTTTT. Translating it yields CASSQRGVGTGELFF.

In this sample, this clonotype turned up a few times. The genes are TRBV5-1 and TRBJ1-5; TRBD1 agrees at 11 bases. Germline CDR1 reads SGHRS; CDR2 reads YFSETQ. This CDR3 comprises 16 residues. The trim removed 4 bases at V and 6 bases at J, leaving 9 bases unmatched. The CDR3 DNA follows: TGCGCCAGCAGCGGGAGGACAGGGGGCGGGAGTCAGCCCCAGCATTTT. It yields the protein CASSGRTGGGSQPQHF.

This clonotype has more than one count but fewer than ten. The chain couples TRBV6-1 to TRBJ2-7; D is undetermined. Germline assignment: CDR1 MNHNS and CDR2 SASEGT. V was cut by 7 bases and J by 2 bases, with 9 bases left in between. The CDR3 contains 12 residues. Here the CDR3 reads CASKPSPYEQYF. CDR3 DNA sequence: TGTGCCAGCAAGCCCAGCCCCTACGAGCAGTACTTC.

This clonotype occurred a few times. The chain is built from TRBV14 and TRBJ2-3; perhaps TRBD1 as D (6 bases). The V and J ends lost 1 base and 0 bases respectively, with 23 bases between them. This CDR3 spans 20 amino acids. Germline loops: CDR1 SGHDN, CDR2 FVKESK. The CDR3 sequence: CASSQAYPSLDRRSTDTQYF. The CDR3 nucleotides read TGTGCCAGCAGCCAAGCCTATCCATCTTTAGACAGGCGGAGCACAGATACGCAGTATTTT. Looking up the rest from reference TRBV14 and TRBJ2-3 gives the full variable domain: EAGVTQFPSHSVIEKGQTVTLRCDPISGHDNLYWYRRVMGKEIKFLLHFVKESKQDESGMPNNRFLAERTGGTYSTLKVQPAELEDSGVYFCASSQAYPSLDRRSTDTQYFGPGTRLTVL.

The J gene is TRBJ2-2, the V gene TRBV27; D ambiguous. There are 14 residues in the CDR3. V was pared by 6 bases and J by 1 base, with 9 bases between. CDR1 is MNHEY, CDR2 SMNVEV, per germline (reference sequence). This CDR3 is CASRVGQNTGELFF. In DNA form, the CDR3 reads TGTGCCAGCAGAGTAGGGCAGAACACCGGGGAGCTGTTTTTT.

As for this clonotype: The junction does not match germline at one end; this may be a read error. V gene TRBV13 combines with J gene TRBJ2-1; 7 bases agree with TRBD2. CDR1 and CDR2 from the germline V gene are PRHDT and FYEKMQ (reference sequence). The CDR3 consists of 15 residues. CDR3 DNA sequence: TGCGCCAGCAGCTGGGAGGGAAATACCTACAATGAGCAGTTCTTC. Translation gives CASSWEGNTYNEQFF.

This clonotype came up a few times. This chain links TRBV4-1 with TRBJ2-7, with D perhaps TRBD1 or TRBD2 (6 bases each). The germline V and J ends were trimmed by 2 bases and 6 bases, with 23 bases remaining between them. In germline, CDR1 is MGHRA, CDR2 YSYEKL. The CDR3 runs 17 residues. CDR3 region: CASSQHTGATGLLEQYF. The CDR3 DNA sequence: TGCGCCAGCAGCCAACACACGGGGGCAACAGGGCTACTCGAGCAGTACTTC.

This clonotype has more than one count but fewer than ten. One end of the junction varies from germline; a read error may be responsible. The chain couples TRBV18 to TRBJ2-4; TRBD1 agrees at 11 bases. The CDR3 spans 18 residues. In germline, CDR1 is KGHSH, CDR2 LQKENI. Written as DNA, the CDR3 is TGTGCCAGCTCAAAGGGACAGGGGGTCCCCTTAGCCAAAAACATCCAGTACTTC. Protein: CASSKGQGVPLAKNIQYF.

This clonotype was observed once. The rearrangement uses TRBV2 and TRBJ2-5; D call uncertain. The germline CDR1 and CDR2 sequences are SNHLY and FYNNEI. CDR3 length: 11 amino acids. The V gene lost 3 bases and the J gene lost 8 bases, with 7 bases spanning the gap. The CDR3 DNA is TGTGCCAGCAGTGAGGATAGTACCCAGTACTTC. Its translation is CASSEDSTQYF.